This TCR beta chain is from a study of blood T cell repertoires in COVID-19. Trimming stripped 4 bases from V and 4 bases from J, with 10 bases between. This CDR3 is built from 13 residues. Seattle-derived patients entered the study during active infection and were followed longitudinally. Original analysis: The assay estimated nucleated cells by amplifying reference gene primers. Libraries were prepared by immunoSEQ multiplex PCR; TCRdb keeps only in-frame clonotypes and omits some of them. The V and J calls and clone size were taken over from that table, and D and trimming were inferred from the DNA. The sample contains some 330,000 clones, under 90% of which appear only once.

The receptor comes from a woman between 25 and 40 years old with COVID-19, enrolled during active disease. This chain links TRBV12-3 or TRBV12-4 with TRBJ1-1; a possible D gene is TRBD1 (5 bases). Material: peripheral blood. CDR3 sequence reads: CASSSDSFTEAFF. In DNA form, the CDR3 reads TGTGCCAGCAGTTCTGACAGTTTCACTGAAGCTTTCTTT.